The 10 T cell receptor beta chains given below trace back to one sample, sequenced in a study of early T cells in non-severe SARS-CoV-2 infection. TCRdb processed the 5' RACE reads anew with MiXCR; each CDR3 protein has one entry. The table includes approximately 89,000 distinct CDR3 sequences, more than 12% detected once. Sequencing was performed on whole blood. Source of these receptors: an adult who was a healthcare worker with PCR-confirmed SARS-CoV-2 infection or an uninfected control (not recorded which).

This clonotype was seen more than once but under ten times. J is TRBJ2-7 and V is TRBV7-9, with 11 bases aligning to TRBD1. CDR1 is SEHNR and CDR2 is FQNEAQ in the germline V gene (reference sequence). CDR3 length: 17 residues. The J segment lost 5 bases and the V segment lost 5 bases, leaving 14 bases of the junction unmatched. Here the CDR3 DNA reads TGTGCCAGCAGCCGTTATGGTATGGGACAGGGGGTCCACGAGCAGTACTTC. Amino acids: CASSRYGMGQGVHEQYF.

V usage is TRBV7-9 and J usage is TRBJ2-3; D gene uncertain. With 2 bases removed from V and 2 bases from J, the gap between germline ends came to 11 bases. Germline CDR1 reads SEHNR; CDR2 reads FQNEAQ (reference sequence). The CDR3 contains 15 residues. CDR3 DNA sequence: TGTGCCAGCAGCTTATCAGTGGCGGTCACAGATACGCAGTATTTT. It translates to CASSLSVAVTDTQYF. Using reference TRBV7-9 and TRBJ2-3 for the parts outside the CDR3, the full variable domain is DTGVSQNPRHKITKRGQNVTFRCDPISEHNRLYWYRQTLGQGPEFLTYFQNEAQLEKSRLLSDRFSAERPKGSFSTLEIQRTEQGDSAMYLCASSLSVAVTDTQYFGPGTRLTVL.

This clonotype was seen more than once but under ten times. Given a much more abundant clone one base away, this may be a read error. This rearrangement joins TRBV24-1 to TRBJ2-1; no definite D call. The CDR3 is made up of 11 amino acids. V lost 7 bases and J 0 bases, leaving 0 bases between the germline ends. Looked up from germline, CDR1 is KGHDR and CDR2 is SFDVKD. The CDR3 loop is CATSSYNEQFF. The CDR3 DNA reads TGTGCCACCAGCTCCTACAATGAGCAGTTCTTC.

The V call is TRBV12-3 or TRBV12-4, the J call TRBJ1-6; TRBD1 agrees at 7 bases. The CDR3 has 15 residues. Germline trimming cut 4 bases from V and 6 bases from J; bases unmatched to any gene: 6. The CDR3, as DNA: TGTGCCAGCAGTTCAGTCCGGGACAGTAATTCACCCCTCCACTTT. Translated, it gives CASSSVRDSNSPLHF.

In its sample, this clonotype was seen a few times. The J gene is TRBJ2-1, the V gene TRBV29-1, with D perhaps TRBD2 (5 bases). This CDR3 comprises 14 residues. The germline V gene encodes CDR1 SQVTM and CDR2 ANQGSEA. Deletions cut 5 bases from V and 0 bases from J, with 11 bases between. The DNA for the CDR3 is TGCAGCGTTTTTAAGCGGAGCTCCTACAATGAGCAGTTCTTC. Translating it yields CSVFKRSSYNEQFF.

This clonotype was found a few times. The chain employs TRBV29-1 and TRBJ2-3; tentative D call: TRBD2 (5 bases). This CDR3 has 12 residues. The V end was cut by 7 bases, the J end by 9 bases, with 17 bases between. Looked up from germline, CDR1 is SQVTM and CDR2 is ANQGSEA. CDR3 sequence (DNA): TGCAGCGCCCTAGGTGGCGGCGGGACGCAGTATTTT. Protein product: CSALGGGGTQYF.

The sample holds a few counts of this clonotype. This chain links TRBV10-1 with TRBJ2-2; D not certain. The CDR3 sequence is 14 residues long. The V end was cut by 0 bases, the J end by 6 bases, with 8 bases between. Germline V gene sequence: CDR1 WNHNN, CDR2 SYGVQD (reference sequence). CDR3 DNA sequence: TGCGCCAGCAGTGAGTCGGTAGTATCCGGGGAGCTGTTTTTT. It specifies CASSESVVSGELFF.

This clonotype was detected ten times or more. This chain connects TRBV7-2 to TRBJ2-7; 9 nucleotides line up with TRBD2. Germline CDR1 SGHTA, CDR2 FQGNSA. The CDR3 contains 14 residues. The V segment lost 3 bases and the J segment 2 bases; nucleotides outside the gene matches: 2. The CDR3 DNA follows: TGTGCCAGCAGCTTCCTAGCGGGGCCCTACGAGCAGTACTTC. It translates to CASSFLAGPYEQYF.

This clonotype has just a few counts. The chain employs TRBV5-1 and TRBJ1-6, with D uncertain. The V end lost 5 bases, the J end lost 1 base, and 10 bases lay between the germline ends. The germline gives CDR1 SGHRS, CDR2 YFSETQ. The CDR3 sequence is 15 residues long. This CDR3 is CASSEWSSYNSPLHF. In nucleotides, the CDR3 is TGCGCCAGCAGTGAATGGAGTTCCTATAATTCACCCCTCCACTTT.

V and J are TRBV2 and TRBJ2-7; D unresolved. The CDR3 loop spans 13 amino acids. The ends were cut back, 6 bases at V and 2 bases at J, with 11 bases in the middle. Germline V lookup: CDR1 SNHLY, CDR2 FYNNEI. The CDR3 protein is CASRDESAYEQYF. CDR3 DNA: TGTGCCAGCAGGGACGAGTCCGCCTACGAGCAGTACTTC.